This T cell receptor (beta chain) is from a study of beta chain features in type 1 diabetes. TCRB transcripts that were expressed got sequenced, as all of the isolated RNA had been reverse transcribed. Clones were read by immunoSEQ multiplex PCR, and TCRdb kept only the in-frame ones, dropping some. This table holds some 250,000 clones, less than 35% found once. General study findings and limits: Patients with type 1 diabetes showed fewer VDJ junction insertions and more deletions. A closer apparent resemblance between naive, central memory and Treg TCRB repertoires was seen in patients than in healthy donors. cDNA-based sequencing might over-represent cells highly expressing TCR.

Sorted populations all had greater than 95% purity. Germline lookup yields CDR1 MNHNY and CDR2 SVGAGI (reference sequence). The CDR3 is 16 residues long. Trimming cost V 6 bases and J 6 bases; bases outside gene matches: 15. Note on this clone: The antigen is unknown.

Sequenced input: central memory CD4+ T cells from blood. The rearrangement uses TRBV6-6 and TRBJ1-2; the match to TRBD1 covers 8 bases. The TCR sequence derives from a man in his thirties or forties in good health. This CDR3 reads CASRPPGSGGLDGYTF. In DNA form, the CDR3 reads TGTGCCAGCAGACCTCCTGGATCAGGGGGCCTAGATGGCTACACCTTC.